This T cell receptor (beta chain) was documented in a study of blood T cell repertoires in COVID-19. The germline V gene encodes CDR1 SEHNR and CDR2 FQNEAQ (reference sequence). V was pared by 5 bases and J by 8 bases, with 9 bases of the junction left unmatched. The CDR3 consists of 15 residues. Enrolled through a virtual design, the participants were between about 18 and 100 years of age and came from about two dozen US areas. Participants had their cohort set by participant-reported clinical history. This clone was recorded only once. Here immunoSEQ multiplex PCR was the method, and the copy in TCRdb shows in-frame clones only, minus some. Of fewer than 300,000 clones listed, 80% to 90% are singletons.

This TCR was recovered from a man aged 35 to 55 who had recovered from COVID-19. This chain links TRBV7-9 with TRBJ1-2; 12 bases agree with TRBD1. Source material: PBMCs or T cells enriched from blood (not recorded which). CDR3 sequence: CASSPTGTGGVGYTF. In DNA form, the CDR3 reads TGTGCCAGCAGCCCAACGGGGACAGGGGGCGTGGGCTACACCTTC.